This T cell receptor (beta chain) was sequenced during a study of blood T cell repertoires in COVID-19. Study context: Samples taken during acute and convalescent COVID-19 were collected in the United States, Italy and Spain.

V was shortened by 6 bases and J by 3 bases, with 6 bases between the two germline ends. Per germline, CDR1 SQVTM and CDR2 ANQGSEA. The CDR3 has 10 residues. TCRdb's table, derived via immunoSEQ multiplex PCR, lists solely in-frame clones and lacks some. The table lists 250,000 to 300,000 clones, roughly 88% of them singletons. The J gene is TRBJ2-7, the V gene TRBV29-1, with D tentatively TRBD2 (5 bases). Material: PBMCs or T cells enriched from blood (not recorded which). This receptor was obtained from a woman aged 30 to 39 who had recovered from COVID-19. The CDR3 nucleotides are TGCAGCGTCGGGGACTACGAGCAGTACTTC. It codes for CSVGDYEQYF.